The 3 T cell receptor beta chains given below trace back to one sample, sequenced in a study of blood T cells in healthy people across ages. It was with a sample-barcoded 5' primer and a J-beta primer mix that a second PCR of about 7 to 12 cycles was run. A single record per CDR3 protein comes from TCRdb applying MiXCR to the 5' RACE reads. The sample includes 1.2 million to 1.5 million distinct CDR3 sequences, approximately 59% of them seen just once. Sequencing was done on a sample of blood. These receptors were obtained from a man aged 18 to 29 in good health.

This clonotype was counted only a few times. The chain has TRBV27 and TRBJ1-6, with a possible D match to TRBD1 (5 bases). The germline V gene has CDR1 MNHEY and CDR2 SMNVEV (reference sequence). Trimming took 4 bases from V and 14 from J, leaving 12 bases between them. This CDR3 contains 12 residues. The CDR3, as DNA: TGTGCCAGCAGTTCTCAATTCAGGGCCCTCCACTTT. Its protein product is CASSSQFRALHF.

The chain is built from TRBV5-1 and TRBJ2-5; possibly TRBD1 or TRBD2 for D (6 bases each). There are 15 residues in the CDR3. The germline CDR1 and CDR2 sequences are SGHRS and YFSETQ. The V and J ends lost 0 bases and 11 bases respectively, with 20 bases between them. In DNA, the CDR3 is TGCGCCAGCAGCTTGGACTGGGGGGCTGGGAATGAGCAGTACTTC. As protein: CASSLDWGAGNEQYF.

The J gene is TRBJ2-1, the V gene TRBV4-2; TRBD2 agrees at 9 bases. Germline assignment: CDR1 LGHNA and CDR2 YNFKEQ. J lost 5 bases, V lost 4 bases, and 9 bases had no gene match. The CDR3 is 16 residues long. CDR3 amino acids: CASSLAGGARNNEQFF. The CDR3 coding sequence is TGTGCCAGCAGCCTGGCGGGGGGGGCCAGGAACAATGAGCAGTTCTTC.